This TCR beta chain is from a study of blood T cells in healthy people across ages. The germline V gene has CDR1 WNHNN and CDR2 SYGVQD (reference sequence). With V trimmed by 2 bases and J by 4 bases, 2 bases remained unmatched. This CDR3 has 15 amino acids. Primed by a sample-barcoded 5' primer and a J-beta primer mix, a second PCR proceeded for roughly 7 to 12 cycles. The template-switch adaptor was a 5' adaptor with 12 random nucleotides. It tagged each cDNA molecule. TCRdb reprocessed the 5' RACE reads with MiXCR, giving one entry per CDR3 protein. The sample gives about 1.5 million distinct CDR3 sequences, approximately 42% of which show up once; 4% is in the top ten. Study findings and constraints: The authors considered diversity estimates from one million T cells to be underestimates. Per million T cells, TCR beta diversity dropped roughly linearly as age increased.

Note on this clonotype: No antigen is known for it.

Healthy Caucasians from Russia aged about 6 to 90 served as donors. The TCR originated in a woman aged 18-29 years in good health. The V call is TRBV10-1, the J call TRBJ2-3; 11 bases agree with TRBD2. Material: blood. Here the CDR3 reads CASSELAGGSDTQYF. The CDR3 DNA is TGCGCCAGCAGTGAGCTAGCGGGGGGCTCAGATACGCAGTATTTT.